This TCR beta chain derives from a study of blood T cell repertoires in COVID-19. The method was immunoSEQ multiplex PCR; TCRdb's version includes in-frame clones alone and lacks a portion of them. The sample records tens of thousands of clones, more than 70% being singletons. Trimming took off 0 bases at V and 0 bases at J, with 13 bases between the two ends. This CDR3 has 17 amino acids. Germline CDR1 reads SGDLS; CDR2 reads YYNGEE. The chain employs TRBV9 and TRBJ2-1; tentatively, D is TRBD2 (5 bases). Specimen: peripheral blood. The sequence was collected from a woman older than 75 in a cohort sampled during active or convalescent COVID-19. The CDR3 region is CASSVVPSGGSYNEQFF. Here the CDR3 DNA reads TGTGCCAGCAGCGTAGTACCGAGCGGAGGCTCCTACAATGAGCAGTTCTTC.